This TCR beta chain was captured by sequencing in a study of cytomegalovirus exposure and HLA in healthy donors. Study-wide results and caveats: Earlier findings revealed that most TCR beta V segments proved productive either about 87% or about 30% of the time. Presence/absence analyses rested on an assumption that sequencing depth was roughly uniform across donors.

Researchers ran the PCR with 60 Vbeta and 13 Jbeta primers. The method was immunoSEQ multiplex PCR; TCRdb's version includes in-frame clones alone and lacks a portion of them. The sample includes around 150,000 clones, around 80% seen only once; the top ten take about 2%. This clone was counted a single time. Its matching antigen is unknown. The receptor was derived from a man younger than 45 in good health and CMV-seronegative. The sample taken for sequencing was PBMCs.

Written as DNA, the CDR3 is TGTGCCTGGAGGGCTTCTAGATCGGTCTTAATCAATGGCTACACCTTC. Encoded protein: CAWRASRSVLINGYTF. The chain carries TRBV30 and TRBJ1-2; D is ambiguous. This CDR3 is 16 amino acids long. The germline V gene has CDR1 GTSNPN and CDR2 SVGIG (reference sequence). Trimming pared 3 bases from V and 6 bases from J, leaving 23 bases between.